These T cell receptor beta chains were read from a single sample in a study of cytomegalovirus exposure and HLA in healthy donors. Profiled with immunoSEQ multiplex PCR; TCRdb holds only in-frame clones, not every one. The sample gives 220,000 or so clones, around 90% of which show up once; 1.5% to 2% is in the top ten. Sequenced sample: PBMCs. The receptors here all came from a woman aged 18-35 years in good health and CMV-seropositive. CDR3s include the opening cysteine and the closing phenylalanine or tryptophan. The D gene is left open where the match is weak. Clone size is given for some rows only: seen once, a few or many times, or a class if the clone is expanded.

abundance: .
v_gene: TRBV19
d_gene: .
j_gene: TRBJ1-2
CDR3aa: CASTLQGSYGYTF
CDR3nt: TGTGCCAGTACCCTACAGGGTTCCTATGGCTACACCTTC

abundance: .
v_gene: TRBV1
d_gene: .
j_gene: TRBJ2-1
CDR3aa: CTSSQDFPGAGNEQFF
CDR3nt: TGCACCAGCAGCCAAGATTTCCCGGGAGCAGGCAATGAGCAGTTCTTC

abundance: .
v_gene: TRBV27
d_gene: .
j_gene: TRBJ2-1
CDR3aa: CASSPLKRELDNEQFF
CDR3nt: TGTGCCAGCAGTCCCCTTAAGAGGGAGTTGGACAATGAGCAGTTCTTC

abundance: .
v_gene: TRBV25-1
d_gene: .
j_gene: TRBJ1-5
CDR3aa: CASSESWGGGQPQHF
CDR3nt: TGTGCCAGCAGTGAATCTTGGGGCGGGGGTCAGCCCCAGCATTTT

abundance: .
v_gene: TRBV6-5
d_gene: .
j_gene: TRBJ2-7
CDR3aa: CASSQGGVRSYEQYF
CDR3nt: TGTGCCAGCAGTCAAGGCGGCGTCCGTTCCTACGAGCAGTACTTC

abundance: .
v_gene: TRBV11-2
d_gene: .
j_gene: TRBJ2-7
CDR3aa: CASSLEVTESYEQYF
CDR3nt: TGTGCCAGCAGCTTAGAGGTCACGGAGTCCTACGAGCAGTACTTC

abundance: .
v_gene: TRBV29-1
d_gene: TRBD2
j_gene: TRBJ2-1
CDR3aa: CSAGGLAGGPKDEQFF
CDR3nt: TGCAGCGCGGGGGGGCTAGCGGGAGGGCCTAAGGATGAGCAGTTCTTC

abundance: once
v_gene: TRBV5-1
d_gene: TRBD1
j_gene: TRBJ2-6
CDR3aa: CASGIRDRDRRAGANVLTF
CDR3nt: TGCGCCAGCGGAATCCGGGACAGGGACCGTCGGGCGGGGGCCAACGTCCTGACTTTC

abundance: .
v_gene: TRBV27
d_gene: TRBD2
j_gene: TRBJ2-3
CDR3aa: CASSSGGSSTDTQYF
CDR3nt: TGTGCCAGCAGTTCCGGCGGGAGCAGCACAGATACGCAGTATTTT

abundance: few
v_gene: TRBV6-5
d_gene: TRBD1
j_gene: TRBJ1-2
CDR3aa: CASSVRTGGDGYTF
CDR3nt: TGTGCCAGCAGTGTCCGGACAGGGGGCGACGGCTACACCTTC

abundance: few
v_gene: TRBV28
d_gene: TRBD2
j_gene: TRBJ2-5
CDR3aa: CASSLGGSRVKTQYF
CDR3nt: TGTGCCAGCAGTTTAGGCGGGAGTCGGGTAAAGACCCAGTACTTC

abundance: once
v_gene: TRBV29-1
d_gene: TRBD1
j_gene: TRBJ2-7
CDR3aa: CSVPWTGTNEQYF
CDR3nt: TGCAGCGTTCCTTGGACAGGGACGAACGAGCAGTACTTC

abundance: .
v_gene: TRBV18
d_gene: TRBD1
j_gene: TRBJ2-7
CDR3aa: CASSSQGAREQYF
CDR3nt: TGTGCCAGCTCTTCACAGGGGGCCCGGGAGCAGTACTTC

abundance: .
v_gene: TRBV9
d_gene: TRBD1
j_gene: TRBJ2-1
CDR3aa: CASSVGQGEFEQFF
CDR3nt: TGTGCCAGCAGCGTGGGACAGGGGGAATTTGAGCAGTTCTTC

abundance: once
v_gene: TRBV27
d_gene: TRBD1
j_gene: TRBJ1-3
CDR3aa: CASSRQGRAGNTIYF
CDR3nt: TGTGCCAGCAGCAGACAGGGGAGGGCTGGAAACACCATATATTTT

abundance: .
v_gene: TRBV9
d_gene: .
j_gene: TRBJ2-1
CDR3aa: CASSVGQGGNEQFF
CDR3nt: TGTGCCAGCAGCGTAGGACAGGGAGGTAATGAGCAGTTCTTC

abundance: .
v_gene: TRBV7-2
d_gene: TRBD1
j_gene: TRBJ1-4
CDR3aa: CASSLQGALGEKLFF
CDR3nt: TGTGCCAGCAGCTTACAGGGGGCGCTTGGTGAAAAACTGTTTTTT

abundance: .
v_gene: TRBV11-2
d_gene: .
j_gene: TRBJ2-1
CDR3aa: CASRGPGVGDEQFF
CDR3nt: TGTGCCAGCAGGGGCCCAGGGGTTGGCGATGAGCAGTTCTTC

abundance: .
v_gene: TRBV27
d_gene: TRBD2
j_gene: TRBJ2-1
CDR3aa: CASRVSGFYNEQFF
CDR3nt: TGTGCCAGCAGAGTTAGCGGGTTCTACAATGAGCAGTTCTTC

abundance: many
v_gene: TRBV6-1
d_gene: .
j_gene: TRBJ2-2
CDR3aa: CASSEAYGNTGELFF
CDR3nt: TGTGCCAGCAGTGAAGCGTACGGGAACACCGGGGAGCTGTTTTTT

abundance: .
v_gene: TRBV28
d_gene: .
j_gene: TRBJ2-2
CDR3aa: CASSLYSKGELFF
CDR3nt: TGTGCCAGCAGTCTCTATTCTAAGGGGGAGCTGTTTTTT

abundance: .
v_gene: TRBV19
d_gene: TRBD1
j_gene: TRBJ2-1
CDR3aa: CASRRTGWYNEQFF
CDR3nt: TGTGCCAGTAGACGGACAGGTTGGTACAATGAGCAGTTCTTC

abundance: .
v_gene: TRBV2
d_gene: .
j_gene: TRBJ1-1
CDR3aa: CASSADFTEAFF
CDR3nt: TGTGCCAGCAGTGCGGACTTCACTGAAGCTTTCTTT

abundance: once
v_gene: TRBV4-1
d_gene: .
j_gene: TRBJ2-1
CDR3aa: CASSQGSELGNNEQFF
CDR3nt: TGCGCCAGCAGCCAAGGTAGCGAGCTGGGTAACAATGAGCAGTTCTTC

abundance: .
v_gene: TRBV7-9
d_gene: TRBD2
j_gene: TRBJ2-2
CDR3aa: CASSALAGGAGELFF
CDR3nt: TGTGCCAGCAGCGCTCTAGCGGGAGGTGCCGGGGAGCTGTTTTTT